A selection of T cell receptor beta chains follows, all from one sample in a study of cytomegalovirus exposure and HLA in healthy donors. Sequencing used immunoSEQ multiplex PCR; TCRdb keeps in-frame clones, though not all of them. The table has 100,000 to 130,000 clones, 70% to 85% seen once. The sample comprised PBMCs. Receptors originate from a male donor in good health and CMV-seronegative. The conserved cysteine and the conserved F or W are not part of the CDR3 here.

v_gene	j_gene	CDR3aa
TRBV7-6	TRBJ1-4	ASSLDSGETNEKLF
TRBV2	TRBJ1-4	ASSDTQGTNEKLF
TRBV6-5	TRBJ2-5	ASSRDSFQETQY
TRBV6-5	TRBJ2-7	ASSYSPGQFFYEQY
TRBV11-2	TRBJ2-2	ASRKTASGANTGELF
TRBV27	TRBJ2-1	ASSESGGLEQF
TRBV27	TRBJ2-5	ASSLYGQGEETQY
TRBV28	TRBJ1-4	ASTSYLNEKLF
TRBV27	TRBJ2-1	ASSFVSPSGSNEQF
TRBV27	TRBJ1-2	ASSSRGALGYT
TRBV28	TRBJ1-1	ASRKQGWRNTEAF
TRBV7-9	TRBJ2-1	ASSPTVYNEQF
TRBV28	TRBJ1-4	ASGGLTNEKLF
TRBV28	TRBJ2-6	ASSLGQISGANVLT
TRBV5-1	TRBJ2-1	ASSLADNSYNEQF
TRBV28	TRBJ2-7	ASIDRGRDEQY
TRBV5-8	TRBJ2-7	ASSFYPGGKGYEQY
TRBV15	TRBJ2-7	ATSRDSLSEQY
TRBV10-2	TRBJ2-5	ASTGSTLGETQY
TRBV5-1	TRBJ1-1	ASSFNTMNTEAF
TRBV30	TRBJ1-2	AWSKENSNYGYT
TRBV7-9	TRBJ1-2	ASSLGGTGVSGYT
TRBV14	TRBJ2-5	ASSLYRQGGKETQY
TRBV5-1	TRBJ2-3	ASNPWEGRPTDTQY
TRBV30	TRBJ1-2	AWIWDRAGSGYT
TRBV7-2	NA	ASSSLGLEQY
TRBV27	TRBJ2-7	ASRRTASATYEQY
TRBV27	TRBJ1-1	ASSVTVNTEAF
TRBV15	TRBJ2-2	ATSRPYRGLTGELF
TRBV5-1	TRBJ1-1	ASSQTNTEAF
TRBV14	TRBJ2-3	ASGEGVAWERSTDTQY
TRBV28	TRBJ1-2	ASSLRTGDYFHGYT
TRBV19	TRBJ1-5	ASSSSMRSNQPQH
TRBV7-9	TRBJ1-3	ASSWTISGNTIY
TRBV19	TRBJ1-4	ASRQGWGEKLF
TRBV6-1	TRBJ2-7	ASSEYGPDRTYEQY
TRBV10-2	TRBJ2-1	ASILRGDRPLLYNEQF
TRBV7-2	TRBJ2-3	ASSLISYGGEIPQY
TRBV19	TRBJ1-5	ASSRESQPQH
TRBV2	TRBJ2-6	AGRGDRTGGASGANVLT
TRBV28	TRBJ2-7	AGSYRLAGDDYEQY
TRBV29-1	TRBJ2-7	SVSLPEQY
TRBV10-1	NA	ASSESGQGLYEQY
TRBV29-1	TRBJ2-3	SGYSGSITDTQY
TRBV11-2	TRBJ2-7	ASSIGQGGYEQY
TRBV2	TRBJ1-4	ATRDTEPTNEKLF
TRBV19	TRBJ1-2	ASSQVRGQGFNYGYT
TRBV12-5	TRBJ1-1	ASGFGGGGLDTEAF
TRBV15	TRBJ1-6	ATSRVRYSNSPLH
TRBV5-1	TRBJ2-7	ASSLSDDSPLGQY
TRBV6-1	TRBJ1-5	ASSESIAGQQPQH
TRBV4-1	TRBJ2-5	ASSQFPAGDRTLETQY